This note documents a single TCR beta chain sequence. Its antigen is still unknown. These data come from a study of cytomegalovirus exposure and HLA in healthy donors. About the research overall: Approximately 80 million unique TCRs, all from HLA-typed donors, were included in an early release of the data. Findings of the study overall: Presence/absence analyses treated sequencing depth as roughly uniform across donors.

Vbeta (60) and Jbeta (13) primers were used in the PCR. The repertoire was sequenced with immunoSEQ multiplex PCR; TCRdb's copy has only in-frame clones and lacks some. This table has approximately 37,000 clones, around 82% appearing once. The germline CDR1 and CDR2 sequences are MNHEY and SMNVEV (reference sequence). This CDR3 region has 15 residues. With 2 bases removed from V and 0 bases from J, the gap between germline ends came to 8 bases. Sequences were obtained from PBMCs. The sequence derives from a woman between 18 and 29 years old in good health and CMV-seropositive. The chain carries TRBV27 and TRBJ2-1; perhaps TRBD1 as D (5 bases). CDR3 DNA: TGTGCCAGCAGTTTAAGGGGAAGCTCCTACAATGAGCAGTTCTTC. It translates to CASSLRGSSYNEQFF.